This TCR beta chain was observed in a study of blood T cell repertoires in COVID-19 (TCRdb year 2020). With regard to the full study: The collaborator samples originated in the United States, Italy and Spain and spanned the acute and convalescent phases of COVID-19. Where HLA class I and class II types were available, the types were taken from metadata supplied by the sample provider, not from assay-based typing. A de-identified subject ID, COVID-19 status, age in years and sex were almost always included in the sample metadata. The material from the prospective study consisted of cDNA or gDNA derived from T cells, B-cell-depleted T cells, or PBMCs. The repertoires were released in a freely available public database intended as a resource for research on the immune response to SARS-CoV-2. The samples were drawn from the first 160 participants of the ongoing ImmuneRACE study and from 1,254 subjects provided by 6 global collaborators. Subjects who had been exposed to COVID-19, were actively infected with it, or had recovered from it provided the deeply sampled blood TCRbeta repertoires that made up the dataset. Overall results and qualifications from the work: The amount of clinical and demographic metadata varied by source and participant and was provided uncurated.

To note about this clone: Its target antigen remains unknown. The record has no base qualities; no much larger clone is one base away.

TCRbeta CDR3 regions were amplified from genomic DNA by means of the immunoSEQ Assay, a bias-controlled multiplex PCR. In the authors' own workflow: Within the assay, amplification of reference gene primers was used to estimate how many nucleated cells each sample contained. To quantify the absolute abundance of each unique TCRbeta CDR3 rearrangement, sequence reads were collapsed and filtered. Productive Simpson clonality was computed per sample as the square root of Simpson's diversity index over productive rearrangements. The table was pulled from immuneACCESS by TCRdb, which kept in-frame rearrangements only. Such tables lose some clones; where checked, under half of the loss comes from unresolved V genes, and the rest has no known cause. V, J and clone size derive from that table, while D and trimming were established from the DNA sequence. For this sample the table gives 200,000 to 300,000 clones, of which around 84% were detected only once. The ten largest clones represent 2% to 2.5% of the sample.

V gives up 2 bases and J gives up 3 bases, and the segment between their germline ends measures 8 bases. The CDR3 runs 14 amino acids, cysteine and phenylalanine included. Left in the record is the CDR3 DNA by itself, 42 bases read in frame from the first base. Taken from the germline V gene, the CDR1 and CDR2 loops are MGHRA and YSYEKL. A second Seattle source provided samples from volunteer blood donors who had recovered from COVID-19. Each collaborating institution followed its own protocols to collect whole blood in K2EDTA tubes. For TCRbeta analysis, collaborator samples were shipped as frozen whole blood, as isolated PBMCs, or as DNA extracted from either sample type.

This receptor chain uses TRBV4-1 and TRBJ1-3, and possibly TRBD1, on 5 matching bases. The sequenced sample was peripheral blood. The source is a man aged 35-49 years who had recovered from COVID-19. The encoded CDR3 is CASSQQGRGNTIYF. The DNA sequence reads TGCGCCAGCAGCCAACAGGGTCGTGGAAACACCATATATTTT.